This TCR beta chain emerged from a study of blood T cell repertoires in COVID-19. Sequenced by immunoSEQ multiplex PCR; TCRdb stores in-frame clones only, minus some. This table has 250,000 to 300,000 clones, roughly 89% appearing once. This CDR3 spans 15 amino acids. V dropped 7 bases and J dropped 4; count of bases not matched to a gene: 7. Per germline, CDR1 MNHEY and CDR2 SVGAGI. Recovered participants had two consecutive negative NP/OP PCR tests, healthcare professional clearance, or symptom resolution. The chain is built from TRBV6-5 and TRBJ2-1; 10 nucleotides line up with TRBD2. Sample: PBMCs or T cells enriched from blood (not recorded which). This TCR came from a woman aged 55-70 years who had recovered from COVID-19. As DNA, the CDR3 is TGTGCCAGCAAGTTTTCAGCGGGGGGGTACAATGAGCAGTTCTTC. Its translation: CASKFSAGGYNEQFF.